What follows is one T cell receptor beta chain and its context. Its antigen is not known. The data derive from a study of CD8 T cells in ankylosing spondylitis. Broader study findings: Researchers report that disease-linked clones proved CD8+ and relatively rare in peripheral blood. Reportedly, significant enrichment of disease-linked clones occurred in matched ankylosing spondylitis synovial fluid. Apparently characteristic of ankylosing spondylitis blood was a TCR beta motif (fewer than 10 highly homologous variants).

Quantitative 5'-RACE was performed with molecular barcodes, and it yielded the TCR beta libraries. From the 5' RACE reads, TCRdb called clonotypes with MiXCR, one entry per CDR3 protein. Found here are hundreds of thousands of distinct CDR3 sequences, over 9.5% of them singletons; the top ten hold about a fifth. Trimming pared 4 bases from V and 7 bases from J, leaving 14 bases between. This CDR3 is built from 13 residues. In germline, CDR1 is SGHVS, CDR2 FNYEAQ. The receptor was derived from a male donor with ankylosing spondylitis or in good health (not recorded which). This chain links TRBV7-6 with TRBJ2-7; D remains ambiguous. The sequenced material came from blood, either unsorted or a sorted T cell fraction (not recorded which). The CDR3 bases are TGTGCCAGCAGCTCCGGCCTTTGGGTTGAGCAGTACTTC. It is translated as CASSSGLWVEQYF.